Following are 25 T cell receptor beta chains from one sample sequenced in a study of cytomegalovirus exposure and HLA in healthy donors (TCRdb year 2017). Libraries were constructed by the immunoSEQ multiplex PCR assay. The multiplex PCR relied on a mix of 60 forward primers for TCR Vbeta segments and 13 reverse primers for TCR Jbeta segments. TCRdb retrieved this table from immuneACCESS and kept in-frame rearrangements only. Not all clones are present; in checked studies, unresolved V genes account for under half, and no reason is known for the remainder. The sample yields 75,000 to 95,000 clones; approximately 80% were counted once. The ten largest clonotypes hold 3% to 3.5% of the sample. Sequencing used PBMCs. The receptors shown here come from a man aged 45-65 years in good health and CMV-seronegative.

The V gene is TRBV19, the J gene TRBJ2-1; maybe TRBD2 (5 bases). Trimming shortened V by 7 bases and J by 4 bases, and 11 bases separated the two germline ends. This CDR3 region has 13 residues. Germline assignment: CDR1 LNHDA and CDR2 SQIVND (reference sequence). In nucleotides, the CDR3 is TGTGCCAGTACTAGCCGGGGATACAATGAGCAGTTCTTC. Translated: CASTSRGYNEQFF.

This clone was found a few times. The chain combines TRBV28 with TRBJ2-7; 9 bases line up with TRBD1. With 6 bases clipped from V and 4 bases from J, the junction kept 7 bases outside the gene matches. Germline loops: CDR1 MDHEN, CDR2 SYDVKM. This CDR3 is built from 14 residues. The CDR3 nucleotides are TGTGCCAGCAGCGATGGACAGGGGAGGTACGAGCAGTACTTC. Translated: CASSDGQGRYEQYF.

The J gene is TRBJ2-6, the V gene TRBV5-1, with D perhaps TRBD1 (5 bases). The V gene lost 2 bases and the J gene lost 2 bases, with 14 bases spanning the gap. The CDR3 extends over 17 amino acids. Germline assignment: CDR1 SGHRS and CDR2 YFSETQ. The chain's CDR3 is CASSLLTVTPGANVLTF. The CDR3 DNA is TGCGCCAGCAGCTTATTGACAGTGACCCCTGGGGCCAACGTCCTGACTTTC.

This clone has only one observation. The V call is TRBV6-5, the J call TRBJ1-6, with D unclear. CDR1 MNHEY and CDR2 SVGAGI come from the germline V gene. The V end lost 0 bases, the J end lost 7 bases, and 10 bases lay between the germline ends. The CDR3 consists of 15 residues. The CDR3 DNA sequence: TGTGCCAGCAGTTACTCGACGGAGAGAAATTCACCCCTCCACTTT. Translation: CASSYSTERNSPLHF.

The V and J genes are TRBV9 and TRBJ2-5; D may be TRBD2 (5 bases). The last part of the DNA fits TRBJ2-7 better; the J call may be wrong. Germline V gene lookup returns CDR1 SGDLS and CDR2 YYNGEE. The CDR3 is 16 residues long. CDR3 sequence reads: CASSVVPSGGLNEQYF. The CDR3 nucleotides read TGTGCCAGCAGCGTAGTACCCAGCGGCGGCCTCAACGAGCAGTACTTC.

This clone was found once. The gene calls are TRBV7-2 and TRBJ1-1, with D maybe TRBD1 (5 bases). CDR3 length: 15 residues. V was clipped by 5 bases and J by 3 bases, with 16 bases between them. Germline assignment: CDR1 SGHTA and CDR2 FQGNSA. The CDR3, as DNA: TGTGCCAGCAGCCCTAACCGGGGAGGGGACACTGAAGCTTTCTTT. It encodes CASSPNRGGDTEAFF.

In its sample, this clone was seen a few times. This chain connects TRBV5-1 to TRBJ2-1, with D tentatively TRBD2 (6 bases). Germline lookup yields CDR1 SGHRS and CDR2 YFSETQ. V was shortened by 1 base and J by 0 bases, with 11 bases between the two germline ends. The CDR3 is 16 amino acids. CDR3 DNA sequence: TGCGCCAGCAGCTTGTATCGGGGGAGCTCCTACAATGAGCAGTTCTTC. It yields the protein CASSLYRGSSYNEQFF.

The V gene is TRBV11-3, the J gene TRBJ2-4; 9 nucleotides align to TRBD2. Germline V gives CDR1 SGHNT, CDR2 YENEEA. V lost 2 bases to trimming and J lost 0 bases; unmatched junction nucleotides: 8. The CDR3 covers 18 residues. The DNA for the CDR3 is TGTGCCAGCAGCTTACAGCGGGGGGCGCAGCTAGCCAAAAACATTCAGTACTTC. Protein product: CASSLQRGAQLAKNIQYF.

The chain couples TRBV5-4 to TRBJ2-1, with TRBD2 identical over 8 bases. The V segment lost 0 bases and the J segment 6 bases; nucleotides outside the gene matches: 11. There are 17 residues in the CDR3. Germline loops: CDR1 SGHNT, CDR2 YYREEE (reference sequence). DNA of the CDR3: TGTGCCAGCAGCTTGGAGGAAAAGCGCGGGGGGATCAATGAGCAGTTCTTC. Protein sequence: CASSLEEKRGGINEQFF.

The sample holds a few counts of this clone. The rearrangement uses TRBV5-6 and TRBJ2-1; D remains ambiguous. Between the trimmed V and J ends, which lost 2 bases and 8 bases, there was a span of 5 bases. CDR1 and CDR2 (germline): SGHDT, YYEEEE. This CDR3 has 11 amino acids. The CDR3 bases are TGTGCCAGCAGCTTAATCTATGAGCAGTTCTTC. It translates to CASSLIYEQFF.

This clone turned up a few times. V usage is TRBV5-6 and J usage is TRBJ2-1; 7 nucleotides align to TRBD1. Germline trimming cut 4 bases from V and 5 bases from J; bases unmatched to any gene: 6. The CDR3 is made up of 14 amino acids. CDR1 and CDR2 (germline): SGHDT, YYEEEE. CDR3 amino acids: CASSGGRGHNEQFF. The DNA of the CDR3 is TGTGCCAGCAGCGGCGGTAGGGGGCACAATGAGCAGTTCTTC. Full variable domain (rest looked up from reference TRBV5-6 and TRBJ2-1): DAGVTQSPTHLIKTRGQQVTLRCSPKSGHDTVSWYQQALGQGPQFIFQYYEEEERQRGNFPDRFSGHQFPNYSSELNVNALLLGDSALYLCASSGGRGHNEQFFGPGTRLTVL.

This rearrangement joins TRBV27 to TRBJ2-7; TRBD2 might be the D (6 bases). V gave up 6 bases and J gave up 1 base, with 13 bases separating them. CDR3 length equals 14 residues. Germline V gene lookup returns CDR1 MNHEY and CDR2 SMNVEV (reference sequence). CDR3 DNA sequence: TGTGCCAGCAGCCCCTGGGGGGAGTCCTACGAGCAGTACTTC. Translated: CASSPWGESYEQYF.

The V gene is TRBV7-3, the J gene TRBJ2-3, with D hard to call. This CDR3 contains 13 residues. Germline V gene data show CDR1 as SGHTA and CDR2 as FQGTGA. V lost 5 bases and J 2 bases, leaving 8 bases between the germline ends. CDR3 nucleotide sequence: TGTGCCAGCAGCGCACGACACACAGATACGCAGTATTTT. This translates into CASSARHTDTQYF.

The chain joins TRBV4-1 to TRBJ1-5; D might be TRBD1 (5 bases). Trimming pared 3 bases from V and 3 bases from J, leaving 15 bases between. Germline V CDR1 and CDR2: MGHRA, YSYEKL. This CDR3 has 16 residues. CDR3 sequence reads: CASSQGWAGNNQPQHF. The CDR3 DNA reads as TGCGCCAGCAGCCAGGGGTGGGCAGGGAACAATCAGCCCCAGCATTTT.

The rearrangement joins TRBV28 to TRBJ2-2; 8 positions agree with TRBD2. Germline V gene lookup returns CDR1 MDHEN and CDR2 SYDVKM. V lost 7 bases and J lost 1; bases outside the gene matches: 11. This CDR3 has 17 residues. CDR3 sequence reads: CASTRSPRGGNTGELFF. Here the CDR3 DNA reads TGTGCCAGCACACGTTCCCCACGGGGGGGGAACACCGGGGAGCTGTTTTTT.

The genes are TRBV11-1 and TRBJ2-5; no firm D call. Germline CDR1 is SGHAT and CDR2 is FQDESV (reference sequence). This CDR3 has 12 residues. V lost 5 bases and J lost 8, with 12 bases in between. CDR3 region: CASSAGRLTQYF. The DNA for the CDR3 is TGTGCCAGCAGCGCAGGAAGGTTAACCCAGTACTTC. Drawing the rest from reference TRBV11-1 and TRBJ2-5, the complete variable domain is EAEVAQSPRYKITEKSQAVAFWCDPISGHATLYWYRQILGQGPELLVQFQDESVVDDSQLPKDRFSAERLKGVDSTLKIQPAELGDSAMYLCASSAGRLTQYFGPGTRLLVL.

V usage is TRBV19 and J usage is TRBJ2-4; D is perhaps TRBD1 (6 bases). Germline V gene sequence: CDR1 LNHDA, CDR2 SQIVND (reference sequence). This CDR3 contains 16 residues. Trimming cost V 1 base and J 1 base, with 11 bases left between them. The CDR3: CASSIGTQGAKNIQYF. CDR3 coding DNA: TGTGCCAGTAGTATAGGGACCCAGGGGGCCAAAAACATTCAGTACTTC.

The J gene is TRBJ2-7, the V gene TRBV5-1; weak D call: TRBD2 (7 bases). CDR3 length: 16 residues. Trimming shortened V by 2 bases and J by 7 bases, and 22 bases separated the two germline ends. Per the germline V gene, CDR1 is SGHRS and CDR2 is YFSETQ. CDR3 bases: TGCGCCAGCAGCTTAAGAGGGGGGGCGTCTAGTATAGAGCAGTACTTC. It codes for CASSLRGGASSIEQYF. The whole variable domain, remainder taken from reference TRBV5-1 and TRBJ2-7, is KAGVTQTPRYLIKTRGQQVTLSCSPISGHRSVSWYQQTPGQGLQFLFEYFSETQRNKGNFPGRFSGRQFSNSRSEMNVSTLELGDSALYLCASSLRGGASSIEQYFGPGTRLTVT.

The chain joins TRBV19 to TRBJ2-1; 13 nucleotides agree with TRBD2. CDR1 is LNHDA and CDR2 is SQIVND in the germline V gene (reference sequence). With V trimmed by 5 bases and J by 9 bases, 10 bases remained unmatched. This CDR3 contains 16 residues. The DNA for the CDR3 is TGTGCCAGTAGTTCCCTACTAGCGGGGGGGCCGAGTGAGCAGTTCTTC. Translated: CASSSLLAGGPSEQFF.

The chain carries TRBV2 and TRBJ1-4, with D possibly matching TRBD1 (5 bases). The CDR3 is made up of 15 amino acids. Between the trimmed V and J ends, which lost 5 bases and 10 bases, there was a span of 20 bases. CDR1 and CDR2 (germline): SNHLY, FYNNEI. The CDR3 bases are TGTGCCAGCAGTACACCGGGGGAGCAGGCGAGAAAACTGTTTTTT. Encoded protein: CASSTPGEQARKLFF.

The rearrangement joins TRBV10-2 to TRBJ2-1; 7 bases are a match to TRBD1. Trimming at V came to 1 base and at J to 2 bases, leaving 5 bases not matched to a gene. The CDR3 extends over 16 amino acids. In germline, CDR1 is WSHSY, CDR2 SAAADI. CDR3 coding DNA: TGCGCCAGCAGTGAGTTGGCCGGGACAGCCTACAATGAGCAGTTCTTC. Its translation: CASSELAGTAYNEQFF.

This clone was counted a few times. The V and J genes are TRBV6-1 and TRBJ1-3; D perhaps matches TRBD1 (6 bases). V dropped 6 bases and J dropped 3 bases, with 15 bases sitting between them. Germline CDR1 and CDR2: MNHNS and SASEGT. The CDR3 runs 15 residues. This CDR3 is CASSRTQGVGNTIYF. In DNA form, the CDR3 reads TGTGCCAGCAGCCGCACACAGGGAGTTGGAAACACCATATATTTT.

V is TRBV2 and J is TRBJ2-2, with D possibly TRBD1 on 6 matching bases. The V gene's germline CDR1 is SNHLY and CDR2 FYNNEI. The CDR3 spans 14 residues. V was cut by 6 bases and J by 4 bases, with 12 bases left in between. CDR3 region: CASRAGQSTGELFF. The CDR3 DNA follows: TGTGCCAGCAGAGCAGGACAGTCCACCGGGGAGCTGTTTTTT.

The rearrangement joins TRBV5-3 to TRBJ1-2, with TRBD1 matching over 9 bases. TRBV5-3 is treated as an ORF (open reading frame) with a function not yet certain. CDR3 length: 16 residues. Unmatched junction bases numbered 10, after V lost 0 bases and J lost 7 bases. The CDR3 loop reads CARSLDGDRDIPGYTF. CDR3 nucleotides: TGTGCCAGAAGCTTGGATGGGGACAGGGACATTCCTGGCTACACCTTC.

The genes are TRBV5-1 and TRBJ1-2; D might be TRBD1 (6 bases). The CDR3 contains 14 residues. Germline V gene sequence: CDR1 SGHRS, CDR2 YFSETQ. The ends were cut back, 2 bases at V and 3 bases at J, with 11 bases in the middle. The CDR3 reads CASSFGGADYGYTF. For the CDR3, the DNA is TGCGCCAGCAGCTTTGGGGGGGCTGACTATGGCTACACCTTC. Drawing the rest from reference TRBV5-1 and TRBJ1-2, the complete variable domain is KAGVTQTPRYLIKTRGQQVTLSCSPISGHRSVSWYQQTPGQGLQFLFEYFSETQRNKGNFPGRFSGRQFSNSRSEMNVSTLELGDSALYLCASSFGGADYGYTFGSGTRLTVV.